The T cell receptor (beta chain) under discussion was sequenced for a study of CD4 T cells in relation to SARS-CoV-2 and coronaviruses. Turning to the study itself: No peptide or an HIV-1 Nef peptide pool served as negative control.

Sequencing used immunoSEQ multiplex PCR; TCRdb keeps in-frame clones, though not all of them. The sample has about 26,000 clones, 70% to 80% seen once. V was clipped by 7 bases and J by 6 bases, with 21 bases between them. Per germline, CDR1 MNHNY and CDR2 SVGAGI (reference sequence). The CDR3 sequence is 15 residues long. As for this clone: Its antigen is not identified.

CD4+ T cells from unexposed donors were obtained before the COVID-19 pandemic (2011-2018). After 10 to 11 days of culture, CD4+ T cells were isolated. Unexposed-donor CD4+ T cells were probed with SARS-CoV-2 S/N and four cold-coronavirus spikes, cells permitting. Each well had two million PBMCs in about 5% human AB serum with IL-2. The sequencing input was CD4+ T cells from PBMCs, cultured in vitro. This receptor was obtained from a human donor in good health. The rearrangement links TRBV6-6 to TRBJ1-2; D perhaps matches TRBD1 (5 bases). For the CDR3, the DNA is TGTGCCAGCACCTTAAACCTCAGGGATGTAAATGGCTACACCTTC. Residues: CASTLNLRDVNGYTF.